This T cell receptor (beta chain) derives from a study of T cell repertoires in cytomegalovirus infection. About the research overall: An indication of both CMV infection and matching HLA type came from public TCR beta signatures. General study results and limits: Using cumulative public TCR beta family frequency, the authors identified those who carried CMV together with the relevant HLA. The ex vivo response was dominated by HLA-C-restricted CMV-specific TCR beta clonotypes.

Worth noting for this clonotype: Its specificity is not known.

One entry per CDR3 protein results from TCRdb running MiXCR on the reads. The sample shows about 740,000 distinct CDR3 sequences, roughly 35% of them seen only once. The CDR3 is made up of 17 amino acids. The V gene lost 4 bases and the J gene lost 0 bases, with 21 bases spanning the gap. The germline V gene encodes CDR1 GTSNPN and CDR2 SVGIG (reference sequence). The sequenced sample consisted of PBMCs. This chain links TRBV30 with TRBJ1-1; no clear D. The clonotype originates from a human donor in good health (CMV status not recorded). Some clones in this sample may be carry-over from other donors' samples. Written as DNA, the CDR3 is TGTGCCTGGACTTCCTGGACTTCTATCTTTATGAACACTGAAGCTTTCTTT. This sequence encodes CAWTSWTSIFMNTEAFF.